This T cell receptor (beta chain) is from a study of blood T cell repertoires in COVID-19. Here immunoSEQ multiplex PCR was the method, and the copy in TCRdb shows in-frame clones only, minus some. This table holds a few hundred thousand clones, about 90% found once. The V gene's germline CDR1 is MNHNS and CDR2 SASEGT. CDR3 size: 15 residues. V was clipped by 2 bases and J by 6 bases, with 14 bases between them. The sample comprised PBMCs or T cells enriched from blood (not recorded which). The chain uses TRBV6-1 and TRBJ1-5, with D possibly matching TRBD1 (6 bases). This receptor was obtained from a human donor in a cohort exposed to, infected with or recovered from COVID-19 (not recorded which). The donor label of this sample is uncertain. CDR3 bases: TGTGCCAGCAGTGAAAGTAGGGGGGGGTTTCAGCCCCAGCATTTT. Protein product: CASSESRGGFQPQHF.